Below are 23 T cell receptor beta chains sequenced from a single sample in a study of blood T cell repertoires in COVID-19. This table comes from immunoSEQ multiplex PCR, and its TCRdb copy is limited to in-frame clones, with some not included. The sample lists roughly 230,000 clones; 80% to 85% were seen once. The sample was PBMCs or T cells enriched from blood (not recorded which). The source of these receptors is a man aged 50 to 59 who had recovered from COVID-19.

The chain recombines TRBV6-6 with TRBJ1-5, with a tentative D call TRBD1 (6 bases). The germline V and J ends were trimmed by 3 bases and 5 bases, with 11 bases remaining between them. There are 14 residues in the CDR3. Germline V gene data show CDR1 as MNHNY and CDR2 as SVGAGI (reference sequence). The DNA for the CDR3 is TGTGCCAGCAGTTATGTGTCAGGGGATCAGCCCCAGCATTTT. Protein: CASSYVSGDQPQHF.

The rearrangement links TRBV5-1 to TRBJ1-2; D unresolved. The CDR3 has 15 amino acids. Germline V gives CDR1 SGHRS, CDR2 YFSETQ. Trimming removed 2 bases from V and 5 bases from J, with 16 bases in between. CDR3 sequence (DNA): TGCGCCAGCAGCTTAAGTACCGCTGGCGGTTATGGCTACACCTTC. Its translation: CASSLSTAGGYGYTF.

This sequence joins TRBV7-8 and TRBJ2-7; D may be TRBD2 (6 bases). This CDR3 has 13 residues. CDR1 SGHVS and CDR2 FQNEAQ come from the germline V gene. The V end lost 1 base, the J end lost 4 bases, and 8 bases lay between the germline ends. The CDR3 loop reads CASSLGGEYEQYF. CDR3 nucleotide sequence: TGTGCCAGCAGCTTAGGGGGGGAGTACGAGCAGTACTTC.

The CDR3 DNA reads TGTGCCAGCAGCGTCAGGGGGCCCAATAATTCACCCCTCCACTTT. It codes for CASSVRGPNNSPLHF. V usage is TRBV11-2 and J usage is TRBJ1-6, with 8 bases aligning to TRBD1. There are 15 residues in the CDR3. The germline V gene encodes CDR1 SGHAT and CDR2 FQNNGV. Trimming cost V 5 bases and J 5 bases; bases outside gene matches: 5.

The J gene is TRBJ2-3, the V gene TRBV27; perhaps TRBD1 as D (6 bases). Germline lookup yields CDR1 MNHEY and CDR2 SMNVEV (reference sequence). This CDR3 spans 15 amino acids. Trimming stripped 6 bases from V and 0 bases from J, with 13 bases between. CDR3: CASSIGQSSTDTQYF. The CDR3, as DNA: TGTGCCAGCAGCATAGGACAGTCTAGCACAGATACGCAGTATTTT.

This clone is labeled medium-sized. This chain connects TRBV6-5 to TRBJ1-1, with TRBD1 identical over 8 bases. From germline, CDR1 is MNHEY and CDR2 SVGAGI. This CDR3 is built from 15 residues. Trimming took 6 bases from V and 2 from J; bases not matched to a gene: 8. The CDR3 is CASSDLSGGNTEAFF. The CDR3 nucleotides are TGTGCCAGCAGCGACTTGTCAGGGGGCAACACTGAAGCTTTCTTT.

This clone was counted once. Additional DNA sequences in this sample encode the identical CDR3. The rearrangement links TRBV4-1 to TRBJ1-2; 9 positions match TRBD1. J was trimmed by 5 bases and V by 2 bases; bases with no gene match: 6. The CDR3 consists of 15 residues. The V gene's germline CDR1 is MGHRA and CDR2 YSYEKL. CDR3 coding DNA: TGCGCCAGCAGCCAACCGGACAGGGGTGTTTATGGCTACACCTTC. This codes for CASSQPDRGVYGYTF.

In this sample, this clone turned up a few times. The J gene is TRBJ2-7, the V gene TRBV11-3, with 9 bases that match TRBD1. This CDR3 region has 15 residues. Germline values: CDR1 SGHNT, CDR2 YENEEA. After removal of 4 bases from V and 5 bases from J, the junction contained 9 bases not matched to a gene. The CDR3 is CASSSDTRDRDEQYF. DNA for the CDR3: TGTGCCAGCAGCTCAGACACCCGGGACAGGGACGAGCAGTACTTC.

This chain connects TRBV2 to TRBJ2-7; 10 nucleotides align to TRBD2. The ends lost 4 bases at V and 3 bases at J; junction bases unmatched: 6. CDR1 is SNHLY, CDR2 FYNNEI, per germline. CDR3 length: 15 amino acids. CDR3: CASSVSSGSIYEQYF. CDR3 nucleotides: TGTGCCAGCAGTGTATCTAGCGGGAGTATCTACGAGCAGTACTTC.

This chain joins TRBV15 and TRBJ2-3; D remains unclear. With 3 bases removed from V and 10 bases from J, the gap between germline ends came to 17 bases. The CDR3 totals 14 residues. Germline CDR1 LNHNV, CDR2 YYDKDF (reference sequence). CDR3 residues: CATSSDLLGDAQYF. The CDR3 bases are TGTGCCACCAGCAGTGACCTGCTAGGAGACGCGCAGTATTTT.

The J gene is TRBJ2-7, the V gene TRBV7-3, with TRBD1 matching over 7 bases. Germline V lookup: CDR1 SGHTA, CDR2 FQGTGA. Germline trimming cut 4 bases from V and 6 bases from J; bases unmatched to any gene: 3. The CDR3 has 12 residues. CDR3 DNA sequence: TGTGCCAGCAGCTCCGCAGGGGGCGAGCAGTACTTC. It yields the protein CASSSAGGEQYF.

The rearrangement joins TRBV11-3 to TRBJ2-7; 12 bases map to TRBD1. V dropped 4 bases and J dropped 3; count of bases not matched to a gene: 10. This CDR3 has 17 amino acids. Germline CDR1 reads SGHNT; CDR2 reads YENEEA. The CDR3 DNA follows: TGTGCCAGCAGCTCCCTCGCCGGGACAGGGGGCGTCTACGAGCAGTACTTC. It translates to CASSSLAGTGGVYEQYF.

The V call is TRBV7-9, the J call TRBJ1-6; D remains unclear. Germline V CDR1 and CDR2: SEHNR, FQNEAQ (reference sequence). This CDR3 is built from 14 residues. The V gene lost 1 base and the J gene lost 9 bases, with 10 bases spanning the gap. In DNA, the CDR3 is TGTGCCAGCAGCTTAGAGTCACCGGGTTCACCCCTCCACTTT. This codes for CASSLESPGSPLHF.

The chain combines TRBV7-9 with TRBJ1-4; D remains unclear. V was pared by 4 bases and J by 6 bases, with 15 bases between. This CDR3 contains 15 residues. CDR1 SEHNR and CDR2 FQNEAQ come from the germline V gene (reference sequence). The CDR3 DNA is TGTGCCAGCAGCTCCCCCGGGGTAGGCGATGAAAAACTGTTTTTT. It is translated as CASSSPGVGDEKLFF.

The chain is built from TRBV11-3 and TRBJ2-5; 13 nucleotides agree with TRBD2. CDR1 is SGHNT and CDR2 is YENEEA in the germline V gene. The CDR3 extends over 15 amino acids. Trimming at V came to 0 bases and at J to 7 bases, leaving 2 bases not matched to a gene. The CDR3 reads CASSLDTSGRGTQYF. CDR3 coding DNA: TGTGCCAGCAGCTTAGATACTAGCGGGAGGGGGACCCAGTACTTC.

A few counts support this clone. The V gene is TRBV30, the J gene TRBJ1-6; D is possibly TRBD1 (6 bases). Germline loops: CDR1 GTSNPN, CDR2 SVGIG (reference sequence). The V gene lost 0 bases and the J gene lost 7 bases, with 10 bases spanning the gap. The length of the CDR3 is 14 residues. DNA of the CDR3: TGTGCCTGGAGTGTCGGGGGGCTCAATTCACCCCTCCACTTT. Protein: CAWSVGGLNSPLHF.

The chain links TRBV28 to TRBJ2-7; TRBD1 agrees at 7 bases. This CDR3 spans 15 amino acids. CDR1 is MDHEN and CDR2 is SYDVKM in the germline V gene. After removal of 3 bases from V and 2 bases from J, the junction contained 7 bases not matched to a gene. The CDR3 DNA sequence: TGTGCCAGCAGTTTGAGGAGACAGGGAGCCTACGAGCAGTACTTC. This gives the protein CASSLRRQGAYEQYF.

This clone was picked up one time. The V gene is TRBV18, the J gene TRBJ2-4, with 8 bases matching TRBD2. Per germline, CDR1 KGHSH and CDR2 LQKENI. The CDR3 sequence is 17 residues long. The V gene end was trimmed by 3 bases and the J gene end by 6 bases; junction bases not matched to a gene: 13. Written as DNA, the CDR3 is TGTGCCAGCTCACCTTCCGGTCTCGCGGGAGGAATAAACATTCAGTACTTC. This sequence encodes CASSPSGLAGGINIQYF.

The chain carries TRBV7-9 and TRBJ2-2; 9 bases align to TRBD1. V lost 1 base to trimming and J lost 4 bases; unmatched junction nucleotides: 7. The CDR3 length is 17 residues. Germline-derived CDR1 and CDR2 are SEHNR and FQNEAQ (reference sequence). The CDR3 region has the DNA TGTGCCAGCAGCTTAGGAGGGACAGGGATGGGCACCGGGGAGCTGTTTTTT. This sequence encodes CASSLGGTGMGTGELFF.

This clone was seen ten or more times. The chain couples TRBV4-2 to TRBJ1-3; D unclear. This CDR3 spans 18 amino acids. CDR1 is LGHNA and CDR2 is YNFKEQ in the germline V gene. The V and J ends lost 0 bases and 0 bases respectively, with 15 bases between them. The CDR3: CASSQDLPGSSSGNTIYF. The DNA of the CDR3 is TGTGCCAGCAGCCAAGATCTTCCGGGGTCCTCCTCTGGAAACACCATATATTTT.

The V call is TRBV4-3, the J call TRBJ2-7; D is perhaps TRBD2 (6 bases). Between the trimmed V and J ends, which lost 0 bases and 7 bases, there was a span of 16 bases. Germline CDR1 is LGHNA and CDR2 is YSLEER. This CDR3 spans 15 amino acids. The CDR3 region has the DNA TGCGCCAGCAGCCAAGAGCCCCTACTAGCTGGTGAGCAGTACTTC. Its protein is CASSQEPLLAGEQYF.

This clone was picked up a small number of times. The rearrangement links TRBV20-1 to TRBJ1-5, with a possible D match to TRBD1 (6 bases). The CDR3 spans 14 residues. Germline V CDR1 and CDR2: DFQATT, SNEGSKA (reference sequence). The V end lost 3 bases, the J end lost 4 bases, and 13 bases lay between the germline ends. The DNA of the CDR3 is TGCAGTGCTAGTAGTAGGACAGTTAATCAGCCCCAGCATTTT. Translating it yields CSASSRTVNQPQHF.

J is TRBJ1-5 and V is TRBV19; 8 nucleotides match TRBD1. The CDR3 totals 18 residues. Germline V gene lookup returns CDR1 LNHDA and CDR2 SQIVND (reference sequence). Germline trimming cut 7 bases from V and 0 bases from J; bases unmatched to any gene: 14. The CDR3 nucleotides read TGTGCCAGTACCAATCGGGGGGACAGGATCTATAGCAATCAGCCCCAGCATTTT. Translation: CASTNRGDRIYSNQPQHF.